The entry below describes one T cell receptor (beta chain). This sample stems from a study of regulatory T cells in long-lasting Graves disease. V lost 1 base to trimming and J lost 8 bases, with 5 bases between them. In germline, CDR1 is LGHDT, CDR2 YNNKEL (reference sequence). The CDR3 is 12 amino acids. Time point here: newly diagnosed GD, antithyroid drugs for less than 3 months. After RNA was extracted from PBMCs, the TCR library was made from it. CDR3-region Arm-PCR and iRepertoire HTBI primers produced the TCR beta libraries. In the original processing: About 62 TRBV and roughly 13 TRBJ segments were identified across samples. From the multiplex PCR reads, TCRdb called clonotypes with MiXCR, one entry per CDR3 protein. TCRdb's processing, not the study's, gives the V and J calls here. This sample has hundreds of thousands of distinct CDR3 sequences, with approximately 13% found just once. These sequences were also reported in another study, on T cells in Graves' hyperthyroidism and ophthalmopathy. That report adds: With a median lead of roughly 6.2 months before onset, the model predicted ophthalmopathy.

Sequences were derived from peripheral blood mononuclear cells (PBMCs), sampled at new diagnosis, from a patient treated with antithyroid drugs. The clonotype originates from a man aged 25 to 45 with Graves disease. V usage is TRBV3-1 and J usage is TRBJ1-4, with D possibly being TRBD1 (5 bases). The CDR3 DNA reads as TGTGCCAGCAGCCAAGCAGGGGAAAAACTGTTTTTT. It encodes CASSQAGEKLFF. Complete variable domain (other parts from reference TRBV3-1 and TRBJ1-4): DTAVSQTPKYLVTQMGNDKSIKCEQNLGHDTMYWYKQDSKKFLKIMFSYNNKELIINETVPNRFSPKSPDKAHLNLHINSLELGDSAVYFCASSQAGEKLFFGSGTQLSVL.